This T cell receptor (beta chain) was captured in a study of T cell repertoires in cytomegalovirus infection (dated by TCRdb to about 2019). For context, the study as a whole: Peptide stimulations targeted recently identified HLA-C-restricted CMV epitopes, whose presentation resists viral immunomodulation, together with well-studied HLA-B-restricted epitopes. Donor HLA type was relevant to the analysis, because carriage of CMV infection together with the matching HLA type was indicated by public TCR beta signatures. What the work shows at the level of the full study, not this receptor alone: The ex vivo response was dominated by HLA-C-restricted CMV-specific TCR beta clonotypes, and the single most frequent clonotype in two of eight donors was supplied by these HLA-C-restricted clonotypes. Carriers of CMV infection plus the relevant HLA type were discriminated by the cumulative frequency of public TCR beta family members in the study cohort and in an independent roughly 370-donor cohort.

The run used an Illumina HiSeq 1500. The raw public data were reprocessed by TCRdb itself: fastp quality trimming at Q25, MiXCR clonotype calling, in-frame beta chains only. Each record represents a unique CDR3 protein, reported with the most common genes and DNA among its rows. This sample has under 130,000 distinct CDR3 sequences in its table, and roughly two fifths of those were observed once. The top ten hold 74% of the sample. CDR3 length: 13 amino acids, cysteine to phenylalanine. Only the CDR3 part of the read is kept: 39 bases, read in frame from the first base. According to the germline V gene, CDR1 reads SQVTM and CDR2 reads ANQGSEA. V is pared back by 6 bases and J by 2 bases, with 13 bases lying between the germline termini. This clonotype was seen only once. Its antigen has not been determined. The record has no base qualities; no much larger clone is one base away. On its own, one read is weak support.

The treatment or condition label, as the study defines it: in vitro stimulation with specific CMV peptide epitopes to enrich CMV-specific T cells. Recombination joined TRBV29-1 with TRBJ1-2; tentative D gene TRBD1, with 6 bases matching. The origin of this receptor is a human donor in good health (CMV status not recorded). Some clones in this sample may be carry-over from other donors' samples. The sample was CD8+ T cells from cultured PBMCs, taken from culture after CMV antigen stimulation. The sequenced DNA: TGCAGCGTCCCAGGGGAGACGAACTATGGCTACACCTTC. Its product reads: CSVPGETNYGYTF.